The 28 T cell receptor beta chains given below trace back to one sample, sequenced in a study of T-cell reconstitution after alpha-beta-depleted transplantation in children (dated by TCRdb to between 2015 and 2016). Study-wide conclusions, independent of this receptor: The frequencies of hyperexpanded clones fell over the following months, and after one year, T-cell counts and TCRbeta diversity were mostly attributed to newly produced T cells.

The library was prepared using PCR. The run used an Illumina HiSeq 2500. Molecular barcoding was employed in the preparation of TCR libraries, with unique molecular identifiers being used to normalize TCRbeta repertoire quantification. TCRdb reran the public reads through fastp at Q25 and MiXCR, keeping productive beta chains. Rows merge per CDR3 protein into single entries with the most common DNA and genes. Present in this sample are 250,000 to 300,000 distinct CDR3 sequences, roughly 8.2% of which were seen just once. The ten top clones hold approximately 9% of the sample. No cognate antigen is known for these TCRs. The treatment or condition label corresponds to: allogeneic hematopoietic cell transplantation with graft depleted of TCRalphabeta T cells and CD19 B cells. The sequences come from peripheral blood, collected 360 days after TCRalphabeta/CD19-depleted stem cell transplant. Receptors were obtained from a female patient between 2 and 15 years old who had a stem cell transplant for Fanconi anemia, so the T cells may come from the graft donor.

J is TRBJ1-3 and V is TRBV5-1; D is perhaps TRBD1 (6 bases). CDR3 length: 14 amino acids. The V gene lost 2 bases and the J gene lost 6 bases, with 12 bases spanning the gap. Germline CDR1 is SGHRS and CDR2 is YFSETQ. CDR3 in amino acids: CASSFRDNSNTIYF. DNA for the CDR3: TGCGCCAGCAGCTTCCGGGACAACTCAAACACCATATATTTT.

The rearrangement links TRBV7-2 to TRBJ1-6, with a tentative D call TRBD1 (6 bases). The CDR3 has 15 residues. Germline V gene data show CDR1 as SGHTA and CDR2 as FQGNSA. V was pared by 6 bases and J by 0 bases, with 9 bases between. The CDR3 protein is CASRKGGSYNSPLHF. DNA for the CDR3: TGTGCCAGCAGAAAGGGGGGCTCCTATAATTCACCCCTCCACTTT.

This clonotype was observed many times. This chain uses TRBV7-2 with TRBJ2-5; 7 bases agree with TRBD1. V dropped 5 bases and J dropped 7; count of bases not matched to a gene: 13. Germline V CDR1 and CDR2: SGHTA, FQGNSA. This CDR3 has 15 residues. This CDR3 reads CASSQTTGDLGTQYF. CDR3 in DNA: TGTGCCAGCAGCCAGACTACAGGGGACCTAGGGACCCAGTACTTC.

Ten or more counts support this clonotype. V gene TRBV7-9 combines with J gene TRBJ2-1, with D tentatively TRBD1 (5 bases). This CDR3 has 14 residues. Looked up from germline, CDR1 is SEHNR and CDR2 is FQNEAQ (reference sequence). V shed 3 bases and J shed 7 bases, with 13 bases lying between them. CDR3 coding DNA: TGTGCCAGCAGCTTTATCACAGGATCGAATGAGCAGTTCTTC. This codes for CASSFITGSNEQFF.

Many counts were recorded for this clonotype. The rearrangement links TRBV12-3 or TRBV12-4 to TRBJ1-1; D is possibly TRBD1 (6 bases). The V end was cut by 5 bases, the J end by 2 bases, with 21 bases between. The CDR3 is 17 residues long. The CDR3 DNA is TGTGCCAGCAGTCCAGACAGAGGGGGGCTGATTAACACTGAAGCTTTCTTT. Translated: CASSPDRGGLINTEAFF.

At least ten counts were recorded for this clonotype. The J gene is TRBJ2-1, the V gene TRBV27; TRBD2 agrees at 8 bases. The CDR3 has 15 residues. CDR1 is MNHEY, CDR2 SMNVEV, per germline (reference sequence). V shed 4 bases, J shed 0 bases, and the junction held 2 bases outside the gene matches. The CDR3, as DNA: TGTGCCAGCAGTTATAGCGGGGACTCCTACAATGAGCAGTTCTTC. This sequence encodes CASSYSGDSYNEQFF.

This clonotype was counted ten times or more. The CDR3 sequence is CASSYTGTPRTDTQYF. The CDR3 DNA sequence: TGTGCCAGCAGTTACACTGGGACGCCTCGCACAGATACGCAGTATTTT. V and J are TRBV6-5 and TRBJ2-3; D is possibly TRBD1 or TRBD2 (5 bases each). The CDR3 is 16 residues long. V dropped 2 bases and J dropped 1 base, with 13 bases sitting between them. CDR1 and CDR2 from the germline V gene are MNHEY and SVGAGI.

The gene calls are TRBV6-1 and TRBJ2-2; TRBD1 aligns across 9 bases. Germline V gene data show CDR1 as MNHNS and CDR2 as SASEGT. The V and J ends lost 9 bases and 5 bases, in that order; junction bases with no gene match: 4. CDR3 length: 13 amino acids. CDR3 DNA: TGTGCCAGTGAACAGGGGGCTACCGGGGAGCTGTTTTTT. Its translation: CASEQGATGELFF.

This sequence joins TRBV2 and TRBJ2-7; D is unresolved. Trimming shortened V by 3 bases and J by 0 bases, and 12 bases separated the two germline ends. The CDR3 sequence is 15 residues long. From germline, CDR1 is SNHLY and CDR2 FYNNEI. The CDR3 protein is CASSDIGIYSYEQYF. The CDR3 coding sequence is TGTGCCAGCAGTGACATCGGCATCTACTCCTACGAGCAGTACTTC.

This clonotype was seen many times. The chain combines TRBV5-1 with TRBJ2-7; D ambiguous. Between the trimmed V and J ends, which lost 8 bases and 5 bases, there was a span of 14 bases. CDR1 SGHRS and CDR2 YFSETQ come from the germline V gene. This CDR3 region has 12 residues. The CDR3 sequence: CASQQNGDEQYF. As DNA, the CDR3 is TGCGCCAGTCAACAAAATGGGGACGAGCAGTACTTC.

Only a few counts were recorded for this clonotype. The chain links TRBV7-8 to TRBJ1-3; no definite D call. The germline CDR1 and CDR2 sequences are SGHVS and FQNEAQ. CDR3 length equals 15 residues. V lost 1 base to trimming and J lost 0 bases, with 7 bases between them. CDR3 sequence reads: CASSLGPFSGNTIYF. The CDR3, as DNA: TGTGCCAGCAGCTTAGGTCCTTTCTCTGGAAACACCATATATTTT.

This chain links TRBV2 with TRBJ1-2; the D gene is possibly TRBD1 (5 bases). The CDR3 is made up of 12 amino acids. V lost 10 bases and J 0 bases, leaving 9 bases between the germline ends. Germline V gives CDR1 SNHLY, CDR2 FYNNEI. CDR3 nucleotide sequence: TGTGCCAACCGGGACTCTAACTATGGCTACACCTTC. Encoded protein: CANRDSNYGYTF. Complete variable domain (other parts from reference TRBV2 and TRBJ1-2): EPEVTQTPSHQVTQMGQEVILRCVPISNHLYFYWYRQILGQKVEFLVSFYNNEISEKSEIFDDQFSVERPDGSNFTLKIRSTKLEDSAMYFCANRDSNYGYTFGSGTRLTVV.

Ten or more counts support this clonotype. This chain joins TRBV5-1 and TRBJ2-3, with D tentatively TRBD1 (6 bases). The CDR3 sequence is 16 residues long. Trimming shortened V by 0 bases and J by 2 bases, and 13 bases separated the two germline ends. Germline CDR1 is SGHRS and CDR2 is YFSETQ. Here the CDR3 reads CASSLVGTGLTDTQYF. In DNA, the CDR3 is TGCGCCAGCAGCTTGGTGGGAACAGGGCTCACAGATACGCAGTATTTT.

There are a few counts of this clonotype. This chain links TRBV3-1 with TRBJ2-7, with D tentatively TRBD1 or TRBD2 (6 bases each). This CDR3 is built from 15 residues. Between the trimmed V and J ends, which lost 0 bases and 2 bases, there was a span of 11 bases. Germline-derived CDR1 and CDR2 are LGHDT and YNNKEL (reference sequence). The CDR3 DNA reads as TGTGCCAGCAGCCAAGAATTAGGGGGGACCTACGAGCAGTACTTC. Its protein is CASSQELGGTYEQYF.

This clonotype was found a few times. This chain joins TRBV3-1 and TRBJ2-2; 7 nucleotides align to TRBD2. The CDR3 runs 15 residues. In germline, CDR1 is LGHDT, CDR2 YNNKEL (reference sequence). The V segment lost 10 bases and the J segment 2 bases; nucleotides outside the gene matches: 10. The CDR3 protein is CATSLGTTNTGELFF. DNA for the CDR3: TGTGCCACCTCACTCGGGACTACCAACACCGGGGAGCTGTTTTTT.

In its sample, this clonotype was seen a few times. V usage is TRBV10-3 and J usage is TRBJ2-5; D ambiguous. Looked up from germline, CDR1 is ENHRY and CDR2 is SYGVKD. V lost 5 bases and J 1 base, leaving 8 bases between the germline ends. The CDR3 spans 13 residues. The CDR3: CAISQLVQETQYF. The CDR3 DNA is TGTGCCATCAGTCAACTGGTCCAAGAGACCCAGTACTTC.

The chain couples TRBV30 to TRBJ2-7, with D hard to call. V was cut by 2 bases and J by 2 bases, with 4 bases left in between. Looked up from germline, CDR1 is GTSNPN and CDR2 is SVGIG (reference sequence). This CDR3 spans 11 amino acids. The CDR3 nucleotides read TGTGCCTGGAGTAGGGCCTACGAGCAGTACTTC. Its protein is CAWSRAYEQYF.

This clonotype was observed many times. J is TRBJ1-5 and V is TRBV20-1, with D uncertain. V lost 0 bases and J lost 4, with 10 bases in between. The CDR3 is made up of 14 amino acids. The germline V gene encodes CDR1 DFQATT and CDR2 SNEGSKA (reference sequence). CDR3 in amino acids: CSARDWQRNQPQHF. The CDR3 bases are TGCAGTGCTAGAGATTGGCAGCGAAATCAGCCCCAGCATTTT.

This clonotype was counted only a few times. The V and J genes are TRBV20-1 and TRBJ1-1, with 7 nucleotides matching TRBD1. CDR3 length equals 14 residues. From germline, CDR1 is DFQATT and CDR2 SNEGSKA (reference sequence). The V and J ends lost 4 bases and 4 bases, in that order; junction bases with no gene match: 9. This CDR3 reads CSATKGAVLTEAFF. The CDR3 DNA sequence: TGCAGTGCTACCAAGGGGGCAGTCCTCACTGAAGCTTTCTTT.

This clonotype has ten or more counts. The chain links TRBV5-1 to TRBJ2-1, with D perhaps assigned TRBD1 or TRBD2 (6 bases each). Germline V gene sequence: CDR1 SGHRS, CDR2 YFSETQ. Trimming cost V 5 bases and J 0 bases, with 15 bases left between them. CDR3 length: 16 amino acids. The CDR3 loop reads CASSTVGGGSYNEQFF. CDR3 nucleotides: TGCGCCAGCAGTACAGTAGGGGGAGGCTCCTACAATGAGCAGTTCTTC.

The table lists this clonotype with many counts. This chain connects TRBV29-1 to TRBJ2-3; weak D call: TRBD1 (6 bases). Trimming removed 7 bases from V and 1 base from J, with 15 bases in between. This CDR3 has 14 residues. Germline lookup yields CDR1 SQVTM and CDR2 ANQGSEA. This chain's CDR3 is CSGKTGHRTDTQYF. The CDR3 DNA reads as TGCAGCGGGAAAACGGGACACCGCACAGATACGCAGTATTTT.

Many counts were recorded for this clonotype. The rearrangement links TRBV11-2 to TRBJ2-7, with unresolved D. Germline V gene data show CDR1 as SGHAT and CDR2 as FQNNGV. V lost 0 bases, J lost 5 bases, and 8 bases lay in between. CDR3 length: 13 amino acids. The CDR3 DNA reads TGTGCCAGCAGCTTAGATCGCATGAACGAGCAGTACTTC. Residues: CASSLDRMNEQYF. Complete variable domain (other parts from reference TRBV11-2 and TRBJ2-7): EAGVAQSPRYKIIEKRQSVAFWCNPISGHATLYWYQQILGQGPKLLIQFQNNGVVDDSQLPKDRFSAERLKGVDSTLKIQPAKLEDSAVYLCASSLDRMNEQYFGPGTRLTVT.

This clonotype has ten or more counts. This sequence joins TRBV18 and TRBJ2-5; no clear D. Per the germline V gene, CDR1 is KGHSH and CDR2 is LQKENI. Trimming cost V 2 bases and J 1 base, with 11 bases left between them. The CDR3 spans 15 residues. The CDR3 reads CASSPIWAAQETQYF. The CDR3 DNA reads TGTGCCAGCTCACCAATCTGGGCAGCCCAAGAGACCCAGTACTTC. Drawing the rest from reference TRBV18 and TRBJ2-5, the complete variable domain is NAGVMQNPRHLVRRRGQEARLRCSPMKGHSHVYWYRQLPEEGLKFMVYLQKENIIDESGMPKERFSAEFPKEGPSILRIQQVVRGDSAAYFCASSPIWAAQETQYFGPGTRLLVL.

This clonotype was observed at least ten times. The gene calls are TRBV7-9 and TRBJ2-2; D is ambiguous. This CDR3 region has 14 residues. V was cut by 3 bases and J by 4 bases, with 9 bases left in between. Per germline, CDR1 SEHNR and CDR2 FQNEAQ (reference sequence). Here the CDR3 reads CASSLRQVTGELFF. As DNA, the CDR3 is TGTGCCAGCAGCTTGAGGCAGGTCACCGGGGAGCTGTTTTTT. The whole variable domain, filled in from reference TRBV7-9 and TRBJ2-2, reads DTGVSQNPRHKITKRGQNVTFRCDPISEHNRLYWYRQTLGQGPEFLTYFQNEAQLEKSRLLSDRFSAERPKGSFSTLEIQRTEQGDSAMYLCASSLRQVTGELFFGEGSRLTVL.

The rearrangement joins TRBV11-2 to TRBJ2-2; D not resolved. The ends were cut back, 8 bases at V and 4 bases at J, with 11 bases in the middle. The CDR3 is made up of 13 amino acids. Per the germline V gene, CDR1 is SGHAT and CDR2 is FQNNGV. CDR3 sequence: CASVRWGTGELFF. The CDR3 DNA sequence: TGTGCCAGCGTACGATGGGGCACCGGGGAGCTGTTTTTT. Full variable domain (outside the CDR3, taken from reference TRBV11-2 and TRBJ2-2): EAGVAQSPRYKIIEKRQSVAFWCNPISGHATLYWYQQILGQGPKLLIQFQNNGVVDDSQLPKDRFSAERLKGVDSTLKIQPAKLEDSAVYLCASVRWGTGELFFGEGSRLTVL.

This clonotype was seen only a few times. The chain carries TRBV4-1 and TRBJ2-4; 11 nucleotides line up with TRBD1. The germline gives CDR1 MGHRA, CDR2 YSYEKL. The CDR3 runs 14 residues. The ends lost 4 bases at V and 6 bases at J; junction bases unmatched: 2. CDR3 protein: CASSPDRGPNIQYF. CDR3 DNA: TGCGCCAGCAGCCCGGACAGGGGGCCAAACATTCAGTACTTC.

This clonotype was counted at least ten times. V gene TRBV7-6 combines with J gene TRBJ2-5; 10 positions agree with TRBD1. CDR3 length: 17 residues. With 1 base clipped from V and 2 bases from J, the junction kept 7 bases outside the gene matches. CDR1 and CDR2 from the germline V gene are SGHVS and FNYEAQ. CDR3 protein: CASSLVGTGEYQETQYF. The CDR3 DNA reads TGTGCCAGCAGCTTAGTGGGGACAGGGGAATATCAAGAGACCCAGTACTTC.

This clonotype has a count of ten or more. The gene calls are TRBV12-3 or TRBV12-4 and TRBJ2-1; possible D gene TRBD2, 6 bases. Trimming cost V 0 bases and J 5 bases, with 14 bases left between them. The CDR3 has 16 amino acids. CDR3 in amino acids: CASSLALGTYHNEQFF. CDR3 bases: TGTGCCAGCAGTTTAGCGCTCGGGACTTACCACAATGAGCAGTTCTTC.